These T cell receptor beta chains were read from a single sample in a study of CD8+CD57+ T cells in acquired aplastic anemia. TCRdb processed the reads anew with MiXCR; each CDR3 protein has one entry. The table shows some 140,000 distinct CDR3 sequences, with 35% to 50% occurring only once. Sequencing was carried out using sorted CD4+, CD8+, or CD8+CD57+ T cells (not recorded which) from PBMCs. Receptors originate from a human donor in good health, serving as a control. Each CDR3 is given with its conserved first and last residue. A D gene is named only where the DNA matches it firmly. Clone size, where shown, is once, few, many, or a class for clones that have expanded.

length,V,J,size,D,CDR3,DNA
18,TRBV11-2,TRBJ2-5,.,TRBD1,CASSWPDHRDRVRETQYF,TGTGCCAGCAGTTGGCCGGACCACCGGGACAGGGTTCGGGAGACCCAGTACTTC
15,TRBV6-1,TRBJ2-5,many,TRBD2,CASRTGLAGVETQYF,TGTGCCAGCAGAACGGGACTAGCGGGGGTAGAGACCCAGTACTTC
15,TRBV11-2,TRBJ2-4,many,.,CASSLVRSTKNIQYF,TGTGCCAGCAGCTTAGTCAGATCTACCAAAAACATTCAGTACTTC
15,TRBV24-1,TRBJ1-2,.,TRBD1,CATSELQGIGYGYTF,TGTGCCACCAGTGAGCTACAGGGGATCGGCTATGGCTACACCTTC
13,TRBV19,TRBJ1-1,.,.,CASSPQDGRVTFF,TGTGCCAGTAGTCCTCAGGACGGACGAGTAACTTTCTTT
12,TRBV20-1,TRBJ1-2,many,.,CSATLSNYSYTF,TGCAGTGCCACACTATCTAACTATAGCTACACCTTC
13,TRBV30,TRBJ1-2,many,.,CAWSPGLTYGYTF,TGTGCCTGGAGCCCCGGCCTAACCTATGGCTACACCTTC
14,TRBV20-1,TRBJ2-5,.,.,CSARAGWSQETQYF,TGCAGTGCTAGAGCGGGGTGGTCCCAAGAGACCCAGTACTTC
16,TRBV3-1,TRBJ2-7,many,TRBD2,CASSQSAGGISYEQYF,TGTGCCAGCAGCCAATCCGCGGGGGGGATATCGTACGAGCAGTACTTC
13,TRBV30,TRBJ1-5,once,.,CAWSGTVSQPQHF,TGTGCCTGGAGCGGTACAGTTAGTCAGCCCCAGCATTTT